Listed here are 29 T cell receptor beta chains from one sample, sequenced in a study of T cells in Graves' hyperthyroidism and ophthalmopathy. TCR beta CDR3 sequences were amplified from RNA transcripts. HTBI primers were employed in a first-round RT-PCR of the TCR CDR3. TCRdb re-called the multiplex PCR reads through MiXCR, storing one row per CDR3 protein. The table lists hundreds of thousands of distinct CDR3 sequences, roughly 15% of them singletons. Input material: blood. Receptor source: a woman in her forties with Graves' ophthalmopathy.

Worth noting for this clonotype: The CDR3 does not end in the conserved phenylalanine or tryptophan, so this is likely a read error. The chain couples TRBV27 to TRBJ1-1; D gene unclear. The V and J ends lost 5 bases and 0 bases respectively, with 13 bases between them. Germline V lookup: CDR1 MNHEY, CDR2 SMNVEV (reference sequence). CDR3 length: 15 residues. The DNA for the CDR3 is TGTGCCAGCAGTCCAAGCCGCCTTCTGAACACTGAAGCTTTCTCT. It encodes CASSPSRLLNTEAFS.

This clonotype was seen ten or more times. The chain links TRBV3-1 to TRBJ1-1; D unresolved. The V gene's germline CDR1 is LGHDT and CDR2 YNNKEL (reference sequence). CDR3 length: 14 residues. The V end lost 1 base, the J end lost 1 base, and 7 bases lay between the germline ends. This chain's CDR3 is CASSQGIQNTEAFF. In DNA, the CDR3 is TGTGCCAGCAGCCAAGGAATTCAGAACACTGAAGCTTTCTTT.

This clonotype was counted at least ten times. This chain connects TRBV12-3 or TRBV12-4 to TRBJ1-5; TRBD1 might be the D (5 bases). The V gene lost 3 bases and the J gene lost 6 bases, with 6 bases spanning the gap. The CDR3 loop spans 12 amino acids. The CDR3 spells CASSFGGQPQHF. DNA of the CDR3: TGTGCCAGCAGTTTTGGGGGTCAGCCCCAGCATTTT.

The V call is TRBV6-1, the J call TRBJ2-2; a weak D match, TRBD1 (5 bases). V lost 7 bases and J lost 3, with 18 bases in between. Germline CDR1 is MNHNS and CDR2 is SASEGT. This CDR3 contains 16 residues. CDR3 amino acids: CASKNSRRADTGELFF. CDR3 DNA sequence: TGTGCCAGCAAGAATTCCCGCAGGGCCGACACCGGGGAGCTGTTTTTT.

This clonotype was seen ten or more times. The chain is built from TRBV11-2 and TRBJ2-3; D may correspond to TRBD1 or TRBD2 (5 bases each). Per germline, CDR1 SGHAT and CDR2 FQNNGV. The V gene lost 3 bases and the J gene lost 6 bases, with 16 bases spanning the gap. The CDR3 is 15 residues long. The CDR3: CASSFLGRPRDTQYF. Here the CDR3 DNA reads TGTGCCAGCAGCTTCCTGGGACGGCCCCGGGATACGCAGTATTTT.

This clonotype was counted ten times or more. V and J are TRBV28 and TRBJ1-2, with D possibly being TRBD1 (5 bases). This CDR3 is built from 12 residues. Trimming left V 6 bases short and J 7 bases short, with 12 bases between. Germline CDR1 MDHEN, CDR2 SYDVKM. The CDR3: CASRPGVGGYTF. The CDR3 nucleotides read TGTGCCAGCAGACCGGGGGTCGGTGGCTACACCTTC.

This clonotype was seen ten or more times. The chain links TRBV24-1 to TRBJ1-1, with 7 bases matching TRBD1. The germline V gene encodes CDR1 KGHDR and CDR2 SFDVKD. The J segment lost 5 bases and the V segment lost 7 bases, leaving 6 bases of the junction unmatched. CDR3 size: 13 residues. The CDR3 protein is CATRRQGGTEAFF. In DNA, the CDR3 is TGTGCCACCAGAAGACAGGGTGGAACTGAAGCTTTCTTT.

This chain uses TRBV11-2 with TRBJ2-6, with 8 bases fitting TRBD1. The germline CDR1 and CDR2 sequences are SGHAT and FQNNGV. Trimming removed 3 bases from V and 0 bases from J; junction bases left unmatched: 7. This CDR3 has 18 residues. CDR3 protein: CASSFWPGGLSGANVLTF. In DNA form, the CDR3 reads TGTGCCAGCAGCTTCTGGCCAGGGGGCCTCTCTGGGGCCAACGTCCTGACTTTC.

This clonotype was detected ten times or more. This chain joins TRBV4-1 and TRBJ2-7, with 7 positions matching TRBD2. The CDR3 contains 15 residues. Germline V CDR1 and CDR2: MGHRA, YSYEKL. The V and J ends lost 1 base and 1 base, in that order; junction bases with no gene match: 4. The CDR3: CASSQATSKSYEQYF. The DNA of the CDR3 is TGCGCCAGCAGCCAAGCGACTAGCAAGTCCTACGAGCAGTACTTC.

This clonotype was counted many times. The V call is TRBV6-1, the J call TRBJ2-5; D may be TRBD1 (6 bases). Germline lookup yields CDR1 MNHNS and CDR2 SASEGT. The germline V and J ends were trimmed by 7 bases and 5 bases, with 14 bases remaining between them. This CDR3 comprises 13 residues. The CDR3 loop is CASTQRGWETQYF. The CDR3 DNA follows: TGTGCCAGCACCCAGAGGGGGTGGGAGACCCAGTACTTC.

This clonotype was seen repeatedly, ten times or more. The gene calls are TRBV20-1 and TRBJ2-7; D may be TRBD1 (6 bases). This CDR3 spans 13 amino acids. The V gene's germline CDR1 is DFQATT and CDR2 SNEGSKA (reference sequence). Trimming stripped 6 bases from V and 3 bases from J, with 15 bases between. CDR3 region: CSAFGTSDYEQYF. CDR3 sequence (DNA): TGCAGTGCCTTCGGGACATCCGACTACGAGCAGTACTTC.

The chain uses TRBV29-1 and TRBJ1-2; D uncertain. The V gene's germline CDR1 is SQVTM and CDR2 ANQGSEA. This CDR3 has 11 residues. The V end was cut by 7 bases, the J end by 10 bases, with 16 bases between. DNA for the CDR3: TGCAGCGCCGGAGGCAGTACGGACTACACCTTC. It encodes CSAGGSTDYTF.

This clonotype was seen only a few times. The V gene is TRBV20-1, the J gene TRBJ2-2, with D possibly matching TRBD1 (5 bases). In germline, CDR1 is DFQATT, CDR2 SNEGSKA (reference sequence). This CDR3 has 13 amino acids. Trimming pared 8 bases from V and 1 base from J, leaving 11 bases between. CDR3 nucleotides: TGCAGTCTCAGACAGTGGAACACCGGGGAGCTGTTTTTT. This codes for CSLRQWNTGELFF.

The rearrangement links TRBV4-1 to TRBJ1-1, with D possibly being TRBD1 (6 bases). Germline loops: CDR1 MGHRA, CDR2 YSYEKL. The CDR3 extends over 19 amino acids. Trimming shortened V by 3 bases and J by 0 bases, and 23 bases separated the two germline ends. CDR3 sequence: CASSHTFGGPRGLNTEAFF. The CDR3 nucleotides are TGCGCCAGCAGCCACACCTTCGGGGGCCCACGGGGTTTGAACACTGAAGCTTTCTTT.

This clonotype was detected only a few times. The rearrangement uses TRBV5-1 and TRBJ2-7; D may be TRBD2 (5 bases). This CDR3 region has 14 residues. Germline CDR1 is SGHRS and CDR2 is YFSETQ. The V end was cut by 2 bases, the J end by 1 base, with 10 bases between. In DNA form, the CDR3 reads TGCGCCAGCAGCTTTGTAGCGCCTTCCTACGAGCAGTACTTC. As protein: CASSFVAPSYEQYF.

The chain has TRBV7-8 and TRBJ2-5; tentative D call: TRBD2 (7 bases). Trimming shortened V by 5 bases and J by 3 bases, and 16 bases separated the two germline ends. Germline CDR1 and CDR2: SGHVS and FQNEAQ. The CDR3 is 15 amino acids. The CDR3 spells CASSAGDYPKETQYF. For the CDR3, the DNA is TGTGCCAGCAGCGCAGGGGACTACCCAAAAGAGACCCAGTACTTC. Variable domain in full (rest from reference TRBV7-8 and TRBJ2-5): GAGVSQSPRYKVAKRGQDVALRCDPISGHVSLFWYQQALGQGPEFLTYFQNEAQLDKSGLPSDRFFAERPEGSVSTLKIQRTQQEDSAVYLCASSAGDYPKETQYFGPGTRLLVL.

This clonotype has more than one count but fewer than ten. The chain is built from TRBV5-1 and TRBJ2-2; no firm D call. The germline V gene encodes CDR1 SGHRS and CDR2 YFSETQ. The germline V and J ends were trimmed by 2 bases and 5 bases, with 13 bases remaining between them. This CDR3 has 15 residues. The CDR3 sequence: CASSFTIASTGELFF. CDR3 bases: TGCGCCAGCAGCTTCACTATTGCAAGTACCGGGGAGCTGTTTTTT.

This clonotype was seen repeatedly, ten times or more. One junction end disagrees with the germline gene, perhaps due to a read error. J is TRBJ2-7 and V is TRBV9; 10 bases line up with TRBD2. From germline, CDR1 is SGDLS and CDR2 YYNGEE. There are 15 residues in the CDR3. The CDR3 DNA sequence: TGTGCCAGCACCGTAACTAGCGGGATAAGGGGCGAGCAGTACTTC. Amino acids: CASTVTSGIRGEQYF.

This clonotype occurred many times. The J gene is TRBJ2-5, the V gene TRBV20-1, with D unclear. Germline V gene sequence: CDR1 DFQATT, CDR2 SNEGSKA (reference sequence). The germline V and J ends were trimmed by 6 bases and 4 bases, with 12 bases remaining between them. This CDR3 has 12 residues. CDR3 bases: TGCAGTGCCCCCGAACACATAGAGACCCAGTACTTC. It encodes CSAPEHIETQYF.

This clonotype was counted at least ten times. CDR3 residues: CASGTGEWNSPLHF. The CDR3 coding sequence is TGTGCCAGCGGGACAGGGGAATGGAATTCACCCCTCCACTTT. This chain links TRBV12-3 or TRBV12-4 with TRBJ1-6; the match to TRBD1 covers 10 bases. This CDR3 is 14 amino acids long. V dropped 8 bases and J dropped 7; count of bases not matched to a gene: 5.

The sample holds many counts of this clonotype. The gene calls are TRBV15 and TRBJ2-5; maybe TRBD2 (6 bases). The CDR3 contains 15 residues. Trimming left V 0 bases short and J 5 bases short, with 13 bases between. Germline lookup yields CDR1 LNHNV and CDR2 YYDKDF (reference sequence). CDR3 protein: CATSREWARGETQYF. CDR3 bases: TGTGCCACCAGCAGAGAGTGGGCCCGGGGGGAGACCCAGTACTTC.

This clonotype was detected ten times or more. This chain joins TRBV6-2 or TRBV6-3 and TRBJ2-7; D is possibly TRBD1 or TRBD2 (5 bases each). This CDR3 region has 14 residues. Germline V lookup: CDR1 MNHEY, CDR2 SVGEGT. Trimming took off 4 bases at V and 3 bases at J, with 13 bases between the two ends. CDR3 residues: CASSFAGAVYEQYF. CDR3 nucleotide sequence: TGTGCCAGCAGTTTCGCCGGGGCGGTCTACGAGCAGTACTTC.

In this sample, this clonotype turned up many times. V usage is TRBV12-3 or TRBV12-4 and J usage is TRBJ2-5; unclear D gene. There are 12 residues in the CDR3. V was clipped by 6 bases and J by 4 bases, with 9 bases between them. As DNA, the CDR3 is TGTGCCAGCAGCCAAACGACAGAGACCCAGTACTTC. It specifies CASSQTTETQYF.

The CDR3 DNA is TGTGCCAGCAGCGCGAGAGCCGGGACAGCCCAAGAGACCCAGTACTTC. Its protein product is CASSARAGTAQETQYF. The V gene is TRBV9, the J gene TRBJ2-5; 7 nucleotides agree with TRBD1. The J segment lost 1 base and the V segment lost 3 bases, leaving 9 bases of the junction unmatched. The germline CDR1 and CDR2 sequences are SGDLS and YYNGEE. The CDR3 has 16 amino acids.

The table lists this clonotype with many counts. V and J are TRBV28 and TRBJ1-5; D call uncertain. Trimming cost V 6 bases and J 7 bases, with 10 bases left between them. The CDR3 has 12 residues. Per germline, CDR1 MDHEN and CDR2 SYDVKM. This CDR3 is CASRAILQPQHF. CDR3 in DNA: TGTGCCAGCAGGGCTATCCTCCAGCCCCAGCATTTT.

Only a few counts were recorded for this clonotype. The J gene is TRBJ2-7, the V gene TRBV20-1; no firm D call. The CDR3 totals 15 residues. Germline assignment: CDR1 DFQATT and CDR2 SNEGSKA (reference sequence). V lost 6 bases to trimming and J lost 3 bases, with 21 bases between them. The CDR3 DNA reads TGCAGTGCCCCAAGCTTGGGTGACAACTACTACGAGCAGTACTTC. It yields the protein CSAPSLGDNYYEQYF.

This clonotype was seen repeatedly, ten times or more. The V and J genes are TRBV7-3 and TRBJ2-3, with 8 positions matching TRBD1. The V and J ends lost 5 bases and 4 bases, in that order; junction bases with no gene match: 8. CDR3 size: 15 residues. Germline V gene sequence: CDR1 SGHTA, CDR2 FQGTGA. This CDR3 is CASSARQGRSDTQYF. CDR3 nucleotide sequence: TGTGCCAGCAGCGCCCGACAGGGGCGCTCAGATACGCAGTATTTT.

This clonotype has ten or more counts. The V gene is TRBV19, the J gene TRBJ1-2; D is unclear. Germline values: CDR1 LNHDA, CDR2 SQIVND (reference sequence). The CDR3 is 14 amino acids. V lost 3 bases and J lost 4, with 12 bases in between. In DNA form, the CDR3 reads TGTGCCAGTAGTATCTGGCCGGACCCCTATGGCTACACCTTC. This translates into CASSIWPDPYGYTF.

The V gene is TRBV27, the J gene TRBJ2-7, with D maybe TRBD1 (5 bases). The V end lost 5 bases, the J end lost 2 bases, and 16 bases lay between the germline ends. This CDR3 is built from 15 residues. CDR1 is MNHEY, CDR2 SMNVEV, per germline (reference sequence). The CDR3 DNA reads as TGTGCCAGCAGTCCCGCACCGGCAGGGACCTACGAGCAGTACTTC. It encodes CASSPAPAGTYEQYF.